This record covers a single TCR beta chain. The antigen is not known. This CDR3 comprises 14 residues. Germline CDR1 is SGHRS and CDR2 is YFSETQ. V shed 4 bases, J shed 7 bases, and the junction held 2 bases outside the gene matches. Sequenced by immunoSEQ multiplex PCR; TCRdb stores in-frame clones only, minus some. The sample shows around 60,000 clones, about 90% of them seen only once. This specimen comes from a study of T cell responses to AZD1222 COVID-19 vaccine. Study-wide results and caveats: Close to half of spike-specific TCRs reportedly recognize unmutated variant regions.

The source material was peripheral blood, sampled on day 0 of AZD1222 vaccination. This chain joins TRBV5-1 and TRBJ1-6, with TRBD1 matching over 10 bases. This TCR was sampled from an adult in good health. CDR3 region: CASSTGQGNSPLHF. CDR3 DNA: TGCGCCAGCAGCACGGGACAGGGGAATTCACCCCTCCACTTT.